The 22 T cell receptor beta chains given below trace back to one sample, sequenced in a study of CD8+CD57+ T cells in acquired aplastic anemia. Patients who underwent sequencing had shown CD8+CD57+ cell expansion by flow cytometry. TCR beta VDJ and CDR3 were profiled, and genomic DNA was the template. One entry per CDR3 protein results from TCRdb running MiXCR on the reads. The sample contains 150,000 or so distinct CDR3 sequences, around 48% of which appear only once. Sequenced input: sorted CD4+, CD8+, or CD8+CD57+ T cells (not recorded which) from PBMCs. The receptors stem from a human donor with aplastic anemia.

J is TRBJ1-5 and V is TRBV29-1; 7 bases match TRBD1. The CDR3 totals 13 residues. Germline V gene data show CDR1 as SQVTM and CDR2 as ANQGSEA. V was pared by 5 bases and J by 4 bases, with 5 bases of the junction left unmatched. CDR3 residues: CSVYQGGNQPQHF. CDR3 sequence (DNA): TGCAGCGTTTATCAGGGGGGGAATCAGCCCCAGCATTTT.

This clonotype appeared many times. The chain couples TRBV4-2 to TRBJ2-7, with TRBD2 identical over 11 bases. V trimming: 0 bases; J trimming: 0 bases; junction bases outside the gene matches: 13. Germline CDR1 reads LGHNA; CDR2 reads YNFKEQ. The length of the CDR3 is 20 residues. The CDR3 reads CASSQEASGTSGHSSYEQYF. The CDR3 bases are TGTGCCAGCAGCCAAGAGGCCTCCGGGACTAGCGGCCACAGCTCCTACGAGCAGTACTTC.

This clonotype was found many times. V and J are TRBV7-6 and TRBJ1-1, with 7 bases that match TRBD1. This CDR3 is 15 amino acids long. The V gene end was trimmed by 5 bases and the J gene end by 4 bases; junction bases not matched to a gene: 10. The germline V gene encodes CDR1 SGHVS and CDR2 FNYEAQ. The CDR3 here is CASSPQGVFGTEAFF. The CDR3 DNA reads as TGTGCCAGCAGCCCGCAGGGGGTTTTTGGCACTGAAGCTTTCTTT.

The table lists this clonotype with many counts. The chain couples TRBV4-2 to TRBJ1-5; TRBD1 might be the D (6 bases). Germline values: CDR1 LGHNA, CDR2 YNFKEQ. The CDR3 runs 13 residues. Trimming took off 0 bases at V and 8 bases at J, with 8 bases between the two ends. In DNA, the CDR3 is TGTGCCAGCAGCCAAGACAGGGGCGAGCCCCAGCATTTT. It codes for CASSQDRGEPQHF.

This clonotype was seen ten or more times. The V gene is TRBV29-1, the J gene TRBJ2-1, with 10 bases that match TRBD1. J lost 15 bases, V lost 6 bases, and 20 bases had no gene match. The germline V gene has CDR1 SQVTM and CDR2 ANQGSEA. This CDR3 spans 15 amino acids. The CDR3 loop is CSVLTGTGELAGGFF. CDR3 nucleotides: TGCAGCGTCCTTACCGGGACAGGGGAACTAGCTGGAGGGTTCTTC.

The chain's CDR3 is CASKLGTGPYEQYF. Here the CDR3 DNA reads TGCGCCAGCAAACTGGGGACAGGGCCCTACGAGCAGTACTTC. This chain links TRBV10-1 with TRBJ2-7, with 9 positions matching TRBD1. CDR1 and CDR2 (germline): WNHNN, SYGVQD (reference sequence). The V gene end was trimmed by 7 bases and the J gene end by 2 bases; junction bases not matched to a gene: 6. The CDR3 consists of 14 residues.

The rearrangement links TRBV5-4 to TRBJ2-7, with TRBD1 matching over 10 bases. This CDR3 is built from 13 residues. V gave up 4 bases and J gave up 6 bases; unmatched junction bases: 4. The V gene's germline CDR1 is SGHNT and CDR2 YYREEE (reference sequence). The CDR3 loop reads CASSAWTGGEQYF. For the CDR3, the DNA is TGTGCCAGCAGCGCGTGGACAGGGGGCGAGCAGTACTTC.

This clonotype was counted a few times. The chain links TRBV15 to TRBJ2-5; D remains unclear. The CDR3 covers 14 residues. The germline V gene encodes CDR1 LNHNV and CDR2 YYDKDF (reference sequence). V lost 4 bases, J lost 2 bases, and 11 bases lay in between. The CDR3 loop reads CATSTGPSQETQYF. In nucleotides, the CDR3 is TGTGCCACCAGCACAGGACCGTCGCAAGAGACCCAGTACTTC.

The chain couples TRBV30 to TRBJ2-7, with a possible D match to TRBD2 (6 bases). Germline CDR1 is GTSNPN and CDR2 is SVGIG (reference sequence). The CDR3 runs to 13 residues. Trimming left V 0 bases short and J 4 bases short, with 10 bases between. CDR3 in DNA: TGTGCCTGGAGTGTCGGGAGAACGTACGAGCAGTACTTC. Translating gives CAWSVGRTYEQYF.

In this sample, this clonotype turned up once. It is likely a read error, because the conserved phenylalanine at the end of the CDR3 is missing. The limits of the CDR3 on the DNA are not certain, so only TCRdb's listed CDR3 is given. J is TRBJ2-7 and V is TRBV2; the table's D gene call, TRBD2, was not cross checked with the DNA. The CDR3 is made up of 14 amino acids, end residues included. From germline, CDR1 is SNHLY and CDR2 FYNNEI. The CDR3 here is CASSFSRLATTRYC.

V usage is TRBV10-3 and J usage is TRBJ1-6, with 9 bases lining up with TRBD1. CDR3 length equals 15 residues. With V trimmed by 6 bases and J by 8 bases, 8 bases remained unmatched. From germline, CDR1 is ENHRY and CDR2 SYGVKD. This CDR3 is CAISPGQGSYSPLHF. The CDR3 DNA reads TGTGCCATCAGCCCGGGACAGGGTAGTTATTCACCCCTCCACTTT.

The rearrangement joins TRBV2 to TRBJ2-5, with 9 bases identical to TRBD1. The CDR3 is 15 amino acids. V was pared by 5 bases and J by 5 bases, with 9 bases of the junction left unmatched. Germline V gene lookup returns CDR1 SNHLY and CDR2 FYNNEI. The CDR3 loop is CASSNPQGARETQYF. DNA of the CDR3: TGTGCCAGCAGTAACCCACAGGGGGCCAGGGAGACCCAGTACTTC.

This clonotype was counted a few times. The chain links TRBV7-9 to TRBJ1-1; D gene uncertain. V was cut by 4 bases and J by 1 base, with 7 bases left in between. The CDR3 sequence is 13 residues long. Per the germline V gene, CDR1 is SEHNR and CDR2 is FQNEAQ (reference sequence). Here the CDR3 reads CASSSKENTEAFF. DNA of the CDR3: TGTGCCAGCAGCTCTAAGGAGAACACTGAAGCTTTCTTT.

This sequence joins TRBV19 and TRBJ1-4, with a possible D match to TRBD1 (6 bases). The CDR3 is 14 amino acids. V was pared by 6 bases and J by 13 bases, with 21 bases between. Germline V gene lookup returns CDR1 LNHDA and CDR2 SQIVND (reference sequence). The DNA for the CDR3 is TGTGCCAGTAGGCGACAGGACCTCGGGAAGGGACTGTTTTTT. It yields the protein CASRRQDLGKGLFF.

V usage is TRBV5-1 and J usage is TRBJ2-7; D is undetermined. Trimming cost V 0 bases and J 3 bases, with 10 bases left between them. Germline assignment: CDR1 SGHRS and CDR2 YFSETQ. The CDR3 spans 14 residues. CDR3 nucleotides: TGCGCCAGCAGCTTGGCACGGAACGACTACGAGCAGTACTTC. This sequence encodes CASSLARNDYEQYF.

This clonotype was found a few times. The chain links TRBV24-1 to TRBJ2-1; 9 bases line up with TRBD2. Trimming at V came to 0 bases and at J to 10 bases, leaving 6 bases not matched to a gene. CDR1 and CDR2 from the germline V gene are KGHDR and SFDVKD. The CDR3 length is 15 residues. The CDR3: CATSDLAGGLKEQFF. Here the CDR3 DNA reads TGTGCCACCAGTGATTTGGCGGGAGGGTTGAAGGAGCAGTTCTTC.

V usage is TRBV2 and J usage is TRBJ2-7; 7 nucleotides align to TRBD1. V gave up 3 bases and J gave up 2 bases; unmatched junction bases: 4. CDR1 and CDR2 from the germline V gene are SNHLY and FYNNEI. This CDR3 has 14 residues. The CDR3 loop reads CASSEGTAAYEQYF. In nucleotides, the CDR3 is TGTGCCAGCAGTGAGGGGACAGCAGCCTACGAGCAGTACTTC.

This clonotype came up many times. The rearrangement joins TRBV28 to TRBJ2-7, with D hard to call. Trimming left V 4 bases short and J 5 bases short, with 18 bases between. The V gene's germline CDR1 is MDHEN and CDR2 SYDVKM. The CDR3 totals 15 residues. CDR3 DNA sequence: TGTGCCAGCAGTTCTACTGGGCTAATCGACAACGAGCAGTACTTC. It yields the protein CASSSTGLIDNEQYF.

Many counts were recorded for this clonotype. The gene calls are TRBV5-6 and TRBJ1-4, with 7 bases lining up with TRBD1. Trimming cost V 4 bases and J 3 bases; bases outside gene matches: 6. The germline gives CDR1 SGHDT, CDR2 YYEEEE. This CDR3 region has 15 residues. The chain's CDR3 is CASSTPTGPNEKLFF. The CDR3 nucleotides read TGTGCCAGCAGCACTCCGACAGGGCCTAATGAAAAACTGTTTTTT.

The CDR3 spells CASSYIRSGMSYEQYF. DNA of the CDR3: TGTGCCAGCAGTTACATCCGCAGTGGGATGTCCTACGAGCAGTACTTC. The rearrangement uses TRBV6-5 and TRBJ2-7, with D uncertain. The CDR3 extends over 16 amino acids. Germline assignment: CDR1 MNHEY and CDR2 SVGAGI. Trimming removed 2 bases at V and 1 base at J, with 15 bases between.

The genes are TRBV6-1 and TRBJ2-3, with 8 positions matching TRBD2. The CDR3 has 14 residues. V gave up 8 bases and J gave up 3 bases; unmatched junction bases: 7. Germline V gene lookup returns CDR1 MNHNS and CDR2 SASEGT. The DNA for the CDR3 is TGTGCCAGCCGGCCAGCGGGAGTTACAGATACGCAGTATTTT. It is translated as CASRPAGVTDTQYF.

V usage is TRBV25-1 and J usage is TRBJ2-7; maybe TRBD1 (5 bases). The CDR3 is 16 amino acids. Trimming shortened V by 5 bases and J by 3 bases, and 20 bases separated the two germline ends. The V gene's germline CDR1 is MGHDK and CDR2 SYGVNS. The CDR3 protein is CASSFHQGANNYEQYF. The CDR3 nucleotides are TGTGCCAGCAGTTTCCACCAGGGTGCTAATAACTACGAGCAGTACTTC.